This T cell receptor (beta chain) was observed in a study of T cell responses to AZD1222 COVID-19 vaccine. The V gene end was trimmed by 5 bases and the J gene end by 3 bases; junction bases not matched to a gene: 5. Germline-derived CDR1 and CDR2 are MNHEY and SVGEGT. The CDR3 is 15 amino acids. The assay was immunoSEQ multiplex PCR, and TCRdb's table has in-frame clones only and misses some. The sample carries 240,000 or so clones, approximately 95% recorded once. The clonotype was recovered from an adult in good health. The sequencing here drew on peripheral blood, taken on day 0 of AZD1222 vaccination. The chain has TRBV6-2 or TRBV6-3 and TRBJ2-1; 9 nucleotides align to TRBD2. This CDR3 reads CASSLRLAVYNEQFF. The CDR3 DNA is TGTGCCAGCAGTCTCCGACTAGCGGTCTACAATGAGCAGTTCTTC.